The clone carrying this T cell receptor beta chain appeared a few times. Its antigen is currently unknown. CDR3 length equals 15 residues. CDR1 is SGHTS and CDR2 is YDEGEE in the germline V gene. V gave up 0 bases and J gave up 4 bases; unmatched junction bases: 4. Sequencing used immunoSEQ multiplex PCR; TCRdb keeps in-frame clones, though not all of them. This table holds tens of thousands of clones, about nine tenths found once. This sample was included in a study of T cells in localized non-small cell lung cancer. Study results and limitations: Heterogeneity within the tumor remains possible, as just one region underwent sequencing. Uninvolved neighboring lung showed the greatest T cell clonality, exceeding tumor. Longer overall survival accompanied higher blood T cell density.

This sequence joins TRBV5-8 and TRBJ1-5, with 7 nucleotides matching TRBD1. This specimen consisted of peripheral blood, obtained before any cancer treatment. This clonotype was obtained from a woman aged 40 to 75 with stage I lung adenocarcinoma. CDR3 in DNA: TGTGCCAGCAGCTTGGGACAGGGAAGAAATCAGCCCCAGCATTTT. This gives the protein CASSLGQGRNQPQHF.